This TCR beta chain was profiled in a study of OX40 agonist ivuxolimab in advanced cancers. Study outcomes and limitations: The study found that CD8+ T cells averaged more expanded clones than CD4+. Clones of CD4+ and CD8+ blood T cells grew by week 6 at doses of 0.1 to 3.0 mg/kg. People who partly responded at 0.1-3.0 mg/kg had some of the least clonal expansion seen.

TCRdb's copy holds only in-frame clones and misses some; the assay was immunoSEQ multiplex PCR. The table lists approximately 160,000 clones, approximately 94% of them singletons, with approximately 0.32% in the top ten. Concerning this clone: Its antigen is unidentified.

There are 14 residues in the CDR3. This chain joins TRBV12-2 and TRBJ2-7; the D call of TRBD1 is as the table states it, not checked on the DNA. TRBV12-2 is deemed a pseudogene. The specimen was CD4+ or CD8+ T cells sorted from blood, collected in a trial of the OX40 agonist ivuxolimab. This clonotype was sampled from an adult with an advanced solid tumor such as melanoma, head and neck, liver or kidney cancer. CDR3 protein: CASHLGAGAPTRYF. The CDR3 region has the DNA TGTGCAAGTCACCTGGGGGCAGGGGCCCCCACTAGGTACTTC.